This section outlines one T cell receptor beta chain sequence together with its context. This clone turned up a few times. Its antigen is still unknown. Qualities for individual bases were not recorded, and no much larger clone is one base off. Collaborating institutions collected whole blood in K2EDTA tubes following their own protocols. For TCRbeta analysis, collaborators shipped samples as frozen whole blood, isolated PBMCs, or DNA extracted from either of those sample types. This sample was taken from a study of blood T cell repertoires in COVID-19 (dated by TCRdb to the early 2020s). Background on the whole study: Collaborator samples came from the United States, Italy and Spain and covered acute and convalescent phases of COVID-19. The prospective study material was composed of cDNA or gDNA derived from T cells, B-cell-depleted T cells, or PBMCs. Deeply sampled blood TCRbeta repertoires from subjects exposed to, actively infected with, or recovered from COVID-19 were included in the dataset. A freely available public database, intended as a resource for researchers studying the immune response to SARS-CoV-2, is where the repertoires were released. The samples were drawn from two sources: the first 160 participants of the ongoing ImmuneRACE study, and 1,000 to 1,500 subjects contributed by 6 global collaborators. A de-identified subject ID, COVID-19 status, age in years and sex were almost always included in the sample metadata. Where available, HLA class I and class II types were obtained from metadata supplied by the sample provider rather than from assay-based typing.

The paper's findings and limits, for the study overall: How much clinical and demographic metadata was included differed by source and by participant, and the metadata was provided uncurated.

The immunoSEQ Assay, a bias-controlled multiplex PCR, was used to amplify TCRbeta CDR3 regions from genomic DNA. For the original study's pipeline: The number of nucleated cells in each sample was estimated from the amplification of reference gene primers within the assay. To quantify the absolute abundance of each unique TCRbeta CDR3 rearrangement, sequence reads were collapsed and filtered. For each sample, productive Simpson clonality was calculated as the square root of Simpson's diversity index over productive rearrangements. Held by TCRdb, this immuneACCESS table contains in-frame sequences only and omits some clones. Under half of the omission traces to an unresolved V gene where checked; the cause of the rest is unknown. V and J calls and clone size come straight from that table; D and trimming were deduced from the DNA. This sample lists around 120,000 clones; just under 80% were detected once. 25% of the sample is taken by the ten largest.

Relative to germline, V is missing 1 base and J is missing 2 bases, with 7 bases of the junction outside any gene match. CDR1 is given as LGHNA and CDR2 as YNFKEQ, both from the germline V gene. The CDR3 runs 16 residues from the cysteine to the phenylalanine. Here the CDR3 DNA is all that survives: 48 bases in frame from base 1. The material sequenced was peripheral blood. The chain links TRBV4-2 with TRBJ1-1; 7 bases in between match TRBD1. The sequence derives from a human donor in a cohort sampled during active COVID-19. Here is the DNA: TGTGCCAGCAGCCAAGTGGGAAAGGGGGCAAACACTGAAGCTTTCTTT. This is translated as CASSQVGKGANTEAFF.